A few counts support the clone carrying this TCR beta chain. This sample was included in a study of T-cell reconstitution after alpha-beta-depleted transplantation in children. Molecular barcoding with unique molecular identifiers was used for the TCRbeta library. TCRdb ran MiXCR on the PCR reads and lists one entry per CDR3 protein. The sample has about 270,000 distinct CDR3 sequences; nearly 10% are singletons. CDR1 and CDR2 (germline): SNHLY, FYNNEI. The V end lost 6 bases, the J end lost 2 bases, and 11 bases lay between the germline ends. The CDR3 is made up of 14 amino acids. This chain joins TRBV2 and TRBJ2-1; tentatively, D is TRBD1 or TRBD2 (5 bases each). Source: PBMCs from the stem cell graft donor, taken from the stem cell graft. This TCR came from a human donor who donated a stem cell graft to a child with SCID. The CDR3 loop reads CASRRDGPYNEQFF. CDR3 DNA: TGTGCCAGCAGGAGGGACGGCCCCTACAATGAGCAGTTCTTC.